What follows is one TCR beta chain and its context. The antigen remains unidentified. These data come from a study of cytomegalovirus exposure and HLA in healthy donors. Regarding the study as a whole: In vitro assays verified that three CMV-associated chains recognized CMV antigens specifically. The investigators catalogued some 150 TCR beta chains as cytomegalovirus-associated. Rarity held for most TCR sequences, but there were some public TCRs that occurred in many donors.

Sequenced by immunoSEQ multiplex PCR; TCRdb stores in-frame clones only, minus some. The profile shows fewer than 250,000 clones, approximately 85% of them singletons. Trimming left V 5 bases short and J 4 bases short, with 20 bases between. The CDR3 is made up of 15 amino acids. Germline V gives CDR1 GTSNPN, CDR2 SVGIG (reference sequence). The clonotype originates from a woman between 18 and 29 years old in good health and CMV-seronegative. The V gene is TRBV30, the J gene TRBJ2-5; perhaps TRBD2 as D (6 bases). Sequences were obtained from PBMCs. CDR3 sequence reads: CAWAPLGGVGETQYF. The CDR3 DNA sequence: TGTGCCTGGGCCCCCCTGGGCGGGGTGGGAGAGACCCAGTACTTC.